This T cell receptor beta chain was profiled in a study of T cell clonality in common variable immunodeficiency. This table comes from immunoSEQ multiplex PCR, and its TCRdb copy is limited to in-frame clones, with some not included. The sample has about 66,000 clones, none seen only once. The CDR3 is 14 residues long. Germline-derived CDR1 and CDR2 are LNHDA and SQIVND (reference sequence). V lost 6 bases and J lost 4; bases outside the gene matches: 7. There are many counts of this clone. The read falls 3 residues short of the CDR3 end, and the missing part is taken from the germline J gene. The identical CDR3 is also encoded by other nucleotide sequences in the sample.

Specimen: peripheral blood mononuclear cells. This clonotype originated in a person aged 18 to 75 in good health. The chain joins TRBV19 to TRBJ1-1; TRBD1 matches at 8 bases. The CDR3 protein is CASSPTGASTEAFF. The sequenced CDR3 bases are TGTGCCAGTAGCCCGACAGGGGCGTCCACTGAA.